The next 20 T cell receptor beta chains were all read from a single sample in a study of T cells after yellow fever vaccination. TCRdb passed the 5' RACE reads through MiXCR, listing each CDR3 protein once. The sample carries 620,000 or so distinct CDR3 sequences, 10% to 15% recorded once. The material sequenced was PBMCs, taken on the day of the yellow fever booster vaccination. The receptor set was obtained from a young man who received the YFV17D yellow fever vaccine.

This clonotype was recorded a few times. The J gene is TRBJ2-1, the V gene TRBV7-7; 9 nucleotides agree with TRBD1. This CDR3 contains 15 residues. V lost 3 bases and J lost 5; bases outside the gene matches: 5. CDR1 is SSHAT and CDR2 is FNYEAQ in the germline V gene (reference sequence). CDR3 bases: TGTGCCAGCAGCTTCGGGGACAGGGAGGACAATGAGCAGTTCTTC. As protein: CASSFGDREDNEQFF.

This clonotype was detected only a few times. The rearrangement joins TRBV29-1 to TRBJ1-3; D call uncertain. Germline CDR1 SQVTM, CDR2 ANQGSEA. The CDR3 totals 12 residues. Deletions cut 7 bases from V and 0 bases from J, with 7 bases between. CDR3 in DNA: TGCAGCGGGAAGAGCTCTGGAAACACCATATATTTT. It is translated as CSGKSSGNTIYF.

The rearrangement uses TRBV9 and TRBJ2-3; 9 bases are shared with TRBD1. CDR1 SGDLS and CDR2 YYNGEE come from the germline V gene. V dropped 6 bases and J dropped 3; count of bases not matched to a gene: 8. The CDR3 consists of 15 residues. The CDR3 protein is CASTHSQGATDTQYF. The CDR3 DNA is TGTGCCAGCACCCACTCACAGGGGGCGACAGATACGCAGTATTTT.

This clonotype was detected only once. The DNA for the CDR3 is TGTGCCAGCAGCTTAGCGGGGAGTCCGGCGCAGTATTTT. Translating gives CASSLAGSPAQYF. The chain joins TRBV7-2 to TRBJ2-3; D may be TRBD2 (5 bases). Per the germline V gene, CDR1 is SGHTA and CDR2 is FQGNSA. This CDR3 contains 13 residues. The V end was cut by 0 bases, the J end by 10 bases, with 11 bases between.

This clonotype showed up just once. This chain joins TRBV7-2 and TRBJ2-2; 7 bases match TRBD2. The trim removed 3 bases at V and 6 bases at J, leaving 7 bases unmatched. The CDR3 runs to 15 residues. In germline, CDR1 is SGHTA, CDR2 FQGNSA. The DNA for the CDR3 is TGTGCCAGCAGCTTTCTTGCGGGAGAAGCCGGGGAGCTGTTTTTT. It translates to CASSFLAGEAGELFF.

The chain is built from TRBV12-3 or TRBV12-4 and TRBJ1-1; tentatively, D is TRBD1 (5 bases). V gave up 3 bases and J gave up 3 bases, with 11 bases separating them. This CDR3 has 14 residues. In DNA form, the CDR3 reads TGTGCCAGCAGTTTGAGACAGCCACACACTGAAGCTTTCTTT. Translated: CASSLRQPHTEAFF.

The sample holds one count of this clonotype. J is TRBJ2-1 and V is TRBV4-3; D possibly uses TRBD1 or TRBD2 (5 bases each). The CDR3 has 13 amino acids. CDR1 and CDR2 (germline): LGHNA, YSLEER. The V and J ends lost 4 bases and 6 bases respectively, with 10 bases between them. The CDR3 reads CASSRGVSNEQFF. The CDR3 DNA follows: TGCGCCAGCAGCCGAGGGGTTAGCAATGAGCAGTTCTTC.

DNA for the CDR3: TGTGCCATCAGTGCCTCAGGGGAGGCCACAGATACGCAGTATTTT. This codes for CAISASGEATDTQYF. The gene calls are TRBV10-3 and TRBJ2-3, with D possibly being TRBD1 or TRBD2 (6 bases each). V was cut by 4 bases and J by 2 bases, with 13 bases left in between. CDR1 is ENHRY, CDR2 SYGVKD, per germline. The CDR3 runs 15 residues.

The chain recombines TRBV28 with TRBJ2-1; 11 bases are shared with TRBD2. Germline CDR1 is MDHEN and CDR2 is SYDVKM. The J segment lost 7 bases and the V segment lost 1 base, leaving 6 bases of the junction unmatched. The CDR3 is 16 residues long. CDR3 sequence: CASSLLTSGRGNEQFF. The CDR3 nucleotides read TGTGCCAGCAGTTTATTAACTAGCGGGAGAGGGAATGAGCAGTTCTTC.

This clonotype was seen a few times. The CDR3 DNA follows: TGCGCCAGCAGCCAAGATGCGGGAACCTACGAGCAGTACTTC. Amino acid sequence: CASSQDAGTYEQYF. The chain links TRBV4-3 to TRBJ2-7; a possible D gene is TRBD2 (6 bases). Germline assignment: CDR1 LGHNA and CDR2 YSLEER. The V end was cut by 0 bases, the J end by 2 bases, with 8 bases between. The CDR3 has 14 amino acids.

This chain joins TRBV6-2 or TRBV6-3 and TRBJ2-2; a weak D match, TRBD1 (7 bases). CDR1 MNHEY and CDR2 SVGEGT come from the germline V gene. The CDR3 is made up of 13 amino acids. The ends were cut back, 7 bases at V and 8 bases at J, with 14 bases in the middle. CDR3: CASTGLTGGELFF. In DNA form, the CDR3 reads TGTGCCAGCACGGGACTGACAGGGGGGGAGCTGTTTTTT.

This clonotype has just a few counts. The V and J genes are TRBV25-1 and TRBJ2-3, with 9 bases matching TRBD1. The germline V gene encodes CDR1 MGHDK and CDR2 SYGVNS. The V and J ends lost 1 base and 1 base, in that order; junction bases with no gene match: 3. The CDR3 has 16 residues. The CDR3 reads CASSELQGAGTDTQYF. The CDR3 DNA follows: TGTGCCAGCAGTGAATTACAGGGGGCCGGCACAGATACGCAGTATTTT.

The table lists this clonotype with a few counts. The chain has TRBV7-2 and TRBJ2-1; tentatively, D is TRBD2 (5 bases). The germline V gene has CDR1 SGHTA and CDR2 FQGNSA. V was clipped by 6 bases and J by 4 bases, with 10 bases between them. The CDR3 covers 13 residues. As DNA, the CDR3 is TGTGCCAGCAGGGAGCGGATATACAATGAGCAGTTCTTC. Protein product: CASRERIYNEQFF.

CDR3 residues: CASSWGHPNDRGYTF. The CDR3, as DNA: TGTGCCAGCAGTTGGGGACATCCAAACGATCGGGGCTACACCTTC. The chain combines TRBV27 with TRBJ1-2; the D gene is possibly TRBD1 (6 bases). The CDR3 covers 15 residues. The V and J ends lost 4 bases and 8 bases respectively, with 20 bases between them. Germline CDR1 MNHEY, CDR2 SMNVEV (reference sequence).

This clonotype occurred a few times. V is TRBV20-1 and J is TRBJ1-2, with a possible D match to TRBD1 (6 bases). Germline V gene lookup returns CDR1 DFQATT and CDR2 SNEGSKA (reference sequence). The V and J ends lost 6 bases and 8 bases respectively, with 19 bases between them. The CDR3 runs to 13 residues. CDR3 bases: TGCAGTGCCCCCCCGGGGGGGGGCGCCGGCTACACCTTC. Translating gives CSAPPGGGAGYTF.

The V and J genes are TRBV15 and TRBJ2-2; D remains unclear. This CDR3 spans 14 amino acids. CDR1 and CDR2 (germline): LNHNV, YYDKDF (reference sequence). V lost 6 bases, J lost 2 bases, and 10 bases lay in between. This CDR3 reads CATSRLVNTGELFF. As DNA, the CDR3 is TGTGCCACCAGTCGGTTAGTCAACACCGGGGAGCTGTTTTTT.

This clonotype was seen many times. V and J are TRBV11-2 and TRBJ2-7; TRBD1 is a possible D gene (5 bases). Trimming took off 5 bases at V and 1 base at J, with 18 bases between the two ends. CDR1 is SGHAT, CDR2 FQNNGV, per germline. The CDR3 spans 16 residues. This CDR3 is CASSPIRRQGSYEQYF. Here the CDR3 DNA reads TGTGCCAGCAGCCCAATAAGAAGGCAGGGTTCCTACGAGCAGTACTTC.

This clonotype was counted a few times. This chain links TRBV20-1 with TRBJ1-1; possible D gene TRBD1, 5 bases. The V and J ends lost 0 bases and 1 base respectively, with 12 bases between them. Germline loops: CDR1 DFQATT, CDR2 SNEGSKA (reference sequence). The CDR3 runs 15 residues. The CDR3 DNA sequence: TGCAGTGCTAGAGATCAGGGCAGGGCGAACACTGAAGCTTTCTTT. This codes for CSARDQGRANTEAFF.

The CDR3 DNA sequence: TGCAGCGCTACCACCGGGACAGGGAATCAGCCCCAGCATTTT. It translates to CSATTGTGNQPQHF. This chain uses TRBV29-1 with TRBJ1-5; 9 bases agree with TRBD1. CDR1 is SQVTM and CDR2 is ANQGSEA in the germline V gene. The CDR3 covers 14 residues. V shed 7 bases, J shed 4 bases, and the junction held 8 bases outside the gene matches.

The V and J genes are TRBV11-2 and TRBJ2-7, with D unresolved. The CDR3 extends over 14 amino acids. The V end lost 5 bases, the J end lost 0 bases, and 11 bases lay between the germline ends. Germline V lookup: CDR1 SGHAT, CDR2 FQNNGV. For the CDR3, the DNA is TGTGCCAGCAGCCCGACCCGTAGCTCCTACGAGCAGTACTTC. This translates into CASSPTRSSYEQYF.